Listed here are 9 T cell receptor beta chains from one sample, sequenced in a study of metastatic and nonmetastatic thyroid tumors. Nobody among the patients had been given any treatment before thyroid surgery. Through MiXCR, TCRdb re-clonotyped the PCR reads. The repertoire includes roughly 32,000 clones, about a sixth of them detected once, and about 11% sits in the top ten. The sample comprised blood. The receptors stem from a female donor with papillary thyroid cancer or a benign thyroid nodule (not recorded which). Some clones in this sample may be carry-over from other donors' samples.

The sample holds many counts of this clone. J is TRBJ2-5 and V is TRBV4-2; 11 positions match TRBD2. Germline V gives CDR1 LGHNA, CDR2 YNFKEQ. The CDR3 contains 15 residues. Losses at the gene ends were 4 bases for V and 4 bases for J; bases not matched to a gene: 5. CDR3 in DNA: TGTGCCAGCAGCCTAGCGGGAGGGTACTTAGAGACCCAGTACTTC. Translating it yields CASSLAGGYLETQYF.

This clone was seen a handful of times. At one of its ends the junction is not consistent with the germline gene, which may arise from a read error. The chain is built from TRBV12-3 or TRBV12-4 and TRBJ1-2; no firm D call. The CDR3 spans 13 residues. The CDR3 DNA reads TGTGCCATCAGTTTAGGTGATCCCAAAGGCTACACCTTC. Translation: CAISLGDPKGYTF.

This clone has a count of ten or more. The genes are TRBV6-1 and TRBJ2-5, with TRBD2 matching 12 bases. The CDR3 is 15 residues long. The junction had 7 bases not matched to a gene; V was cut back by 6 bases and J by 5 bases. Germline assignment: CDR1 MNHNS and CDR2 SASEGT. Written as DNA, the CDR3 is TGTGCCAGCAGACGTTACCTAGCGGGGGGGGAGACCCAGTACTTC. Protein: CASRRYLAGGETQYF.

There are many counts of this clone. The chain combines TRBV12-3 or TRBV12-4 with TRBJ2-2, with D maybe TRBD2 (6 bases). The CDR3 runs to 14 residues. V lost 8 bases, J lost 0 bases, and 10 bases lay in between. The CDR3 protein is CASGRPPNTGELFF. DNA for the CDR3: TGTGCCAGCGGGAGGCCGCCGAACACCGGGGAGCTGTTTTTT.

In this sample, this clone turned up many times. V is TRBV3-1 and J is TRBJ2-7; D tentatively reads TRBD1 or TRBD2 (6 bases each). CDR1 is LGHDT, CDR2 YNNKEL, per germline (reference sequence). The CDR3 totals 15 residues. V lost 4 bases and J lost 2, with 15 bases in between. CDR3 loop: CASSPRGPMAYEQYF. The CDR3 DNA sequence: TGTGCCAGCAGCCCCCGGGGGCCTATGGCCTACGAGCAGTACTTC.

The V call is TRBV6-1, the J call TRBJ1-4; TRBD1 matches 7 bases. The V and J ends lost 1 base and 0 bases, in that order; junction bases with no gene match: 14. This CDR3 is 20 amino acids long. The germline CDR1 and CDR2 sequences are MNHNS and SASEGT. The CDR3 nucleotides are TGTGCCAGCAGTGAAGGGGAAGGGGGCAAGGTCACGACAACTAATGAAAAACTGTTTTTT. Amino acid sequence: CASSEGEGGKVTTTNEKLFF.

This clone appeared many times. V and J are TRBV13 and TRBJ2-2; no reliable D call. V shed 3 bases and J shed 8 bases, with 10 bases lying between them. Looked up from germline, CDR1 is PRHDT and CDR2 is FYEKMQ (reference sequence). CDR3 length equals 13 residues. Here the CDR3 reads CASSFGDLGELFF. The CDR3 coding sequence is TGTGCCAGCAGCTTTGGCGACCTAGGGGAGCTGTTTTTT.

This chain uses TRBV6-2 or TRBV6-3 with TRBJ1-1; D is unresolved. From germline, CDR1 is MNHEY and CDR2 SVGEGT. The CDR3 length is 14 residues. V was clipped by 6 bases and J by 3 bases, with 14 bases between them. The CDR3 sequence is CASRTRPPYTEAFF. CDR3 bases: TGTGCCAGCAGGACTCGTCCCCCCTACACTGAAGCTTTCTTT.

This clone was found many times. V usage is TRBV20-1 and J usage is TRBJ2-7; D could derive from TRBD1 or TRBD2 (6 bases each). CDR3 length equals 15 residues. Germline V lookup: CDR1 DFQATT, CDR2 SNEGSKA (reference sequence). Trimming pared 0 bases from V and 3 bases from J, leaving 15 bases between. CDR3 residues: CSARDPQGRYYEQYF. The CDR3 nucleotides are TGCAGTGCTAGAGATCCGCAGGGGAGGTACTACGAGCAGTACTTC.